This TCR beta chain was obtained from a study of CD8+CD57+ T cells in acquired aplastic anemia. Trimming took off 4 bases at V and 6 bases at J, with 15 bases between the two ends. Germline V CDR1 and CDR2: WSHSY, SAAADI. The CDR3 loop spans 15 amino acids. The template used for profiling TCR beta VDJ and CDR3 was genomic DNA. TCRdb re-called the reads through MiXCR, storing one row per CDR3 protein. The sample holds hundreds of thousands of distinct CDR3 sequences, around 68% seen once. Only a few counts were recorded for this clonotype. V usage is TRBV10-2 and J usage is TRBJ2-2; D perhaps matches TRBD2 (5 bases). The sequenced sample was sorted CD4+, CD8+, or CD8+CD57+ T cells (not recorded which) from PBMCs. The clonotype originates from a human donor in good health, serving as a control. DNA of the CDR3: TGCGCCAGCAGTGGGACTGGACCGGGGTCCGGGGAGCTGTTTTTT. Its translation: CASSGTGPGSGELFF.